Below, 31 T cell receptor beta chains from the same sample are listed, as sequenced in a study of graft-versus-host responses after intestinal transplantation. Using immunoSEQ multiplex PCR, the repertoire was profiled, and TCRdb retains in-frame clones only, with some absent. Of 20,000 to 30,000 clones in the sample, 85% to 95% were seen once. Sequencing used PBMCs, obtained roughly 41 days after intestinal transplant. The receptors shown here come from a human patient who received an intestinal transplant, so some T cells may come from the graft donor.

The CDR3 is CASSQARGIGYTF. The CDR3 DNA follows: TGTGCCAGCAGCCAGGCTCGGGGAATCGGCTACACCTTC. The chain recombines TRBV14 with TRBJ1-2; the D is unclear. Germline CDR1 SGHDN, CDR2 FVKESK. CDR3 length: 13 residues. Trimming left V 3 bases short and J 8 bases short, with 13 bases between.

V and J are TRBV7-9 and TRBJ1-1, with D possibly TRBD1 on 5 matching bases. V gave up 1 base and J gave up 7 bases, with 7 bases separating them. The CDR3 loop spans 12 amino acids. Germline V gene lookup returns CDR1 SEHNR and CDR2 FQNEAQ (reference sequence). Here the CDR3 reads CASSLGTLEAFF. The CDR3, as DNA: TGTGCCAGCAGCTTAGGGACACTTGAAGCTTTCTTT.

The V call is TRBV4-1, the J call TRBJ2-1; 7 nucleotides align to TRBD1. CDR1 and CDR2 (germline): MGHRA, YSYEKL. There are 14 residues in the CDR3. J was trimmed by 8 bases and V by 3 bases; bases with no gene match: 7. CDR3 amino acids: CASSQDRFGDEQFF. The CDR3 DNA reads as TGCGCCAGCAGCCAGGACAGGTTCGGGGATGAGCAGTTCTTC.

The chain links TRBV7-9 to TRBJ1-2; D perhaps matches TRBD1 (5 bases). The CDR3 is 15 amino acids. The germline V and J ends were trimmed by 0 bases and 0 bases, with 8 bases remaining between them. In germline, CDR1 is SEHNR, CDR2 FQNEAQ (reference sequence). The CDR3 loop reads CASSLAGEANYGYTF. CDR3 nucleotide sequence: TGTGCCAGCAGCTTAGCGGGGGAAGCTAACTATGGCTACACCTTC.

The J gene is TRBJ2-1, the V gene TRBV6-1; 12 bases map to TRBD2. V shed 8 bases and J 4 bases; nucleotides not matched to a gene: 3. CDR1 is MNHNS, CDR2 SASEGT, per germline. The CDR3 totals 14 residues. The CDR3 DNA is TGTGCCAGCTGTACTAGCGGGAGGTACAATGAGCAGTTCTTC. Translating gives CASCTSGRYNEQFF.

The J gene is TRBJ1-6, the V gene TRBV5-1; no firm D call. The CDR3 consists of 17 residues. CDR1 and CDR2 (germline): SGHRS, YFSETQ. V was shortened by 0 bases and J by 0 bases, with 10 bases between the two germline ends. In DNA, the CDR3 is TGCGCCAGCAGCTTGGAACCCTGGAGCTCCTATAATTCACCCCTCCACTTT. This codes for CASSLEPWSSYNSPLHF.

Here the CDR3 DNA reads TGTGCCAGCAGTGACGGGGTCGGCGGGGCTGAGCAGTTCTTC. This codes for CASSDGVGGAEQFF. The genes are TRBV6-4 and TRBJ2-1; D may be TRBD2 (6 bases). With 2 bases removed from V and 9 bases from J, the gap between germline ends came to 14 bases. Germline V CDR1 and CDR2: MRHNA, SNTAGT. The CDR3 has 14 residues.

V and J are TRBV6-1 and TRBJ2-7; tentatively, D is TRBD1 (6 bases). V lost 5 bases and J lost 2, with 13 bases in between. Germline-derived CDR1 and CDR2 are MNHNS and SASEGT. The CDR3 covers 14 residues. The CDR3 DNA sequence: TGTGCCAGCAGTCTAACGACAGGAGCCTACGAGCAGTACTTC. Residues: CASSLTTGAYEQYF.

The chain has TRBV10-3 and TRBJ2-5; D is possibly TRBD1 (5 bases). V was pared by 8 bases and J by 2 bases, with 27 bases between. This CDR3 comprises 18 residues. The germline gives CDR1 ENHRY, CDR2 SYGVKD. CDR3 residues: CAISDRAINLKEQETQYF. As DNA, the CDR3 is TGTGCCATCTCTGACAGAGCAATAAATCTAAAGGAACAAGAGACCCAGTACTTC.

The V call is TRBV4-1, the J call TRBJ1-2; 8 bases line up with TRBD1. The CDR3 is 15 amino acids. The trim removed 1 base at V and 8 bases at J, leaving 9 bases unmatched. Germline V gene sequence: CDR1 MGHRA, CDR2 YSYEKL. The CDR3 loop is CASSQGQGRMWGYTF. In DNA form, the CDR3 reads TGCGCCAGCAGCCAAGGACAGGGGAGGATGTGGGGCTACACCTTC.

This clone has only a few counts. The genes are TRBV30 and TRBJ2-1, with D maybe TRBD2 (6 bases). The germline CDR1 and CDR2 sequences are GTSNPN and SVGIG (reference sequence). V was trimmed by 3 bases and J by 0 bases, leaving 18 bases between them. The CDR3 has 17 amino acids. CDR3 DNA sequence: TGTGCCTGGAGGGGGTGGGGCGGGGCCAGCTCCTACAATGAGCAGTTCTTC. Its protein product is CAWRGWGGASSYNEQFF. Full variable domain (missing parts from reference TRBV30 and TRBJ2-1): SQTIHQWPATLVQPVGSPLSLECTVEGTSNPNLYWYRQAAGRGLQLLFYSVGIGQISSEVPQNLSASRPQDRQFILSSKKLLLSDSGFYLCAWRGWGGASSYNEQFFGPGTRLTVL.

In this sample, this clone turned up a few times. The gene calls are TRBV6-5 and TRBJ1-1, with D unclear. The V gene lost 0 bases and the J gene lost 2 bases, with 10 bases spanning the gap. Germline CDR1 is MNHEY and CDR2 is SVGAGI. The CDR3 is made up of 15 amino acids. The CDR3 DNA follows: TGTGCCAGCAGTTACTCGGTCTATTTCAACACTGAAGCTTTCTTT. It is translated as CASSYSVYFNTEAFF.

This chain uses TRBV11-1 with TRBJ2-2; either TRBD1 or TRBD2 may fit D (6 bases each). The germline CDR1 and CDR2 sequences are SGHAT and FQDESV (reference sequence). V gave up 0 bases and J gave up 7 bases, with 12 bases separating them. This CDR3 spans 15 amino acids. The DNA of the CDR3 is TGTGCCAGCAGCTTAGCGGGGGGCGCAGGCGGGGAGCTGTTTTTT. Translation: CASSLAGGAGGELFF.

The chain recombines TRBV5-4 with TRBJ1-1; D may be TRBD1 (5 bases). Trimming cost V 0 bases and J 5 bases, with 11 bases left between them. The CDR3 spans 14 residues. The germline gives CDR1 SGHNT, CDR2 YYREEE (reference sequence). Written as DNA, the CDR3 is TGTGCCAGCAGCTTGGCAGGGAGAGGTACTGAAGCTTTCTTT. It encodes CASSLAGRGTEAFF.

The rearrangement uses TRBV21-1 and TRBJ1-5; the D call in the table, TRBD1, was not verified against the DNA. TRBV21-1 is given as a pseudogene. The CDR3 has 15 residues. CDR3 DNA: TGTGCCAGCAGCGGACAGGTCCATAGCAATCAGCCCCAGCATTTT. Translating it yields CASSGQVHSNQPQHF.

The chain uses TRBV7-6 and TRBJ2-7, with 12 positions matching TRBD2. With V trimmed by 1 base and J by 3 bases, 4 bases remained unmatched. This CDR3 contains 16 residues. CDR1 is SGHVS and CDR2 is FNYEAQ in the germline V gene. The CDR3 region is CASSLGASGRGYEQYF. In DNA form, the CDR3 reads TGTGCCAGCAGCTTAGGGGCTAGCGGGAGGGGCTACGAGCAGTACTTC.

The rearrangement links TRBV6-5 to TRBJ1-2; D might be TRBD1 (6 bases). There are 13 residues in the CDR3. Deletions cut 2 bases from V and 7 bases from J, with 11 bases between. CDR1 is MNHEY, CDR2 SVGAGI, per germline. CDR3 DNA: TGTGCCAGCAGTTACACGGGGGCGGGTGGCTACACCTTC. Protein: CASSYTGAGGYTF.

This clone was detected once. The chain employs TRBV6-5 and TRBJ2-3, with D hard to call. The germline V and J ends were trimmed by 6 bases and 2 bases, with 12 bases remaining between them. Looked up from germline, CDR1 is MNHEY and CDR2 is SVGAGI. There are 14 residues in the CDR3. The CDR3: CASRLGSPTDTQYF. CDR3 nucleotides: TGTGCCAGCAGATTAGGCTCCCCCACAGATACGCAGTATTTT.

The chain has TRBV27 and TRBJ1-1; D gene ambiguous. V lost 4 bases and J 1 base, leaving 7 bases between the germline ends. Germline CDR1 and CDR2: MNHEY and SMNVEV (reference sequence). The CDR3 totals 13 residues. The CDR3 region has the DNA TGTGCCAGCAGTTCTATCAGGAACACTGAAGCTTTCTTT. As protein: CASSSIRNTEAFF.

The V and J genes are TRBV9 and TRBJ2-7; D possibly corresponds to TRBD1 (5 bases). CDR1 is SGDLS and CDR2 is YYNGEE in the germline V gene. The CDR3 is 14 residues long. Trimming took off 2 bases at V and 0 bases at J, with 9 bases between the two ends. The CDR3 spells CASSVEGDSYEQYF. The CDR3 region has the DNA TGTGCCAGCAGCGTGGAAGGGGACTCCTACGAGCAGTACTTC. The whole variable domain, remainder taken from reference TRBV9 and TRBJ2-7, is DSGVTQTPKHLITATGQRVTLRCSPRSGDLSVYWYQQSLDQGLQFLIQYYNGEERAKGNILERFSAQQFPDLHSELNLSSLELGDSALYFCASSVEGDSYEQYFGPGTRLTVT.

The chain joins TRBV7-9 to TRBJ2-7, with D perhaps TRBD2 (5 bases). Germline lookup yields CDR1 SEHNR and CDR2 FQNEAQ (reference sequence). The CDR3 sequence is 12 residues long. Trimming cost V 5 bases and J 2 bases, with 7 bases left between them. CDR3 amino acids: CASSVGTYEQYF. The CDR3 DNA reads as TGTGCCAGCAGCGTCGGGACCTACGAGCAGTACTTC.

The genes are TRBV10-3 and TRBJ2-1, with TRBD1 matching 8 bases. V lost 6 bases, J lost 3 bases, and 10 bases stayed unmatched. The CDR3 has 16 residues. Germline lookup yields CDR1 ENHRY and CDR2 SYGVKD. Written as DNA, the CDR3 is TGTGCCATCAGCCCAAGTACGGACAGGGACTACAATGAGCAGTTCTTC. Translating it yields CAISPSTDRDYNEQFF.

The chain is built from TRBV14 and TRBJ2-7; D might be TRBD2 (6 bases). CDR3 length equals 13 residues. The V end lost 4 bases, the J end lost 5 bases, and 12 bases lay between the germline ends. Germline CDR1 is SGHDN and CDR2 is FVKESK. The CDR3 nucleotides are TGTGCCAGCAGCCCGTTGGGGGGAGACGAGCAGTACTTC. Translation: CASSPLGGDEQYF.

The chain uses TRBV19 and TRBJ2-1; TRBD2 is a possible D gene (5 bases). The CDR3 consists of 13 residues. CDR1 LNHDA and CDR2 SQIVND come from the germline V gene (reference sequence). Deletions cut 3 bases from V and 10 bases from J, with 13 bases between. CDR3 amino acids: CASSIYGEWEQFF. Written as DNA, the CDR3 is TGTGCCAGTAGTATCTACGGGGAATGGGAGCAGTTCTTC.

A word on this clone: The germline gene is not matched at one end of the junction; a read error may be the cause. The identical CDR3 is also encoded by other nucleotide sequences in the sample. This chain links TRBV15 with TRBJ2-1; 8 bases are shared with TRBD2. The CDR3 sequence is 21 residues long. Looked up from germline, CDR1 is LNHNV and CDR2 is YYDKDF (reference sequence). The CDR3 DNA reads TGCGCCACCAGCAGAGACCCCGGGACTAGAAGATTTACTAGCTCCTACAATGAGCAGTTCTTC. Its protein is CATSRDPGTRRFTSSYNEQFF. The full variable domain, completed using reference TRBV15 and TRBJ2-1, is DAMVIQNPRYQVTQFGKPVTLSCSQTLNHNVMYWYQQKSSQAPKLLFHYYDKDFNNEADTPDNFQSRRPNTSFCFLDIRSPGLGDTAMYLCATSRDPGTRRFTSSYNEQFFGPGTRLTVL.

The chain combines TRBV5-1 with TRBJ1-1; TRBD1 might be the D (5 bases). Germline V CDR1 and CDR2: SGHRS, YFSETQ. V lost 0 bases to trimming and J lost 0 bases, with 12 bases between them. The CDR3 is made up of 16 amino acids. The CDR3 sequence is CASSLGWGSLNTEAFF. CDR3 DNA sequence: TGCGCCAGCAGCTTGGGATGGGGGTCCCTGAACACTGAAGCTTTCTTT.

V and J are TRBV6-6 and TRBJ2-7; perhaps TRBD1 as D (5 bases). Germline-derived CDR1 and CDR2 are MNHNY and SVGAGI (reference sequence). V lost 6 bases to trimming and J lost 0 bases, with 12 bases between them. The length of the CDR3 is 14 residues. CDR3 bases: TGTGCCAGCAGCATAAGACAGTCCTCCTACGAGCAGTACTTC. Its translation: CASSIRQSSYEQYF.

The chain is built from TRBV7-8 and TRBJ2-7; D is perhaps TRBD1 or TRBD2 (5 bases each). The germline CDR1 and CDR2 sequences are SGHVS and FQNEAQ. The CDR3 length is 15 residues. The V and J ends lost 5 bases and 0 bases respectively, with 14 bases between them. CDR3 amino acids: CASSPGAGTSYEQYF. For the CDR3, the DNA is TGTGCCAGCAGCCCAGGAGCCGGGACCTCCTACGAGCAGTACTTC. The entire variable domain, with the rest obtained from reference TRBV7-8 and TRBJ2-7, is as follows: GAGVSQSPRYKVAKRGQDVALRCDPISGHVSLFWYQQALGQGPEFLTYFQNEAQLDKSGLPSDRFFAERPEGSVSTLKIQRTQQEDSAVYLCASSPGAGTSYEQYFGPGTRLTVT.

V and J are TRBV6-5 and TRBJ2-7; 11 bases line up with TRBD2. V dropped 2 bases and J dropped 6; count of bases not matched to a gene: 3. Germline values: CDR1 MNHEY, CDR2 SVGAGI. The CDR3 length is 14 residues. CDR3 region: CASSYRLAGSEQYF. In DNA, the CDR3 is TGTGCCAGCAGTTACCGACTAGCGGGAAGCGAGCAGTACTTC.

The CDR3 loop is CASVSGTPPYEQYF. CDR3 nucleotide sequence: TGCGCCAGCGTGTCCGGGACTCCACCTTACGAGCAGTACTTC. The V and J genes are TRBV4-1 and TRBJ2-7, with D possibly matching TRBD2 (6 bases). The V and J ends lost 8 bases and 4 bases respectively, with 18 bases between them. The CDR3 runs to 14 residues. Germline CDR1 MGHRA, CDR2 YSYEKL.

The rearrangement joins TRBV7-8 to TRBJ2-7; D is ambiguous. Trimming removed 4 bases from V and 2 bases from J, with 6 bases in between. The germline CDR1 and CDR2 sequences are SGHVS and FQNEAQ. This CDR3 comprises 12 residues. CDR3 bases: TGTGCCAGCAGCTGGGAACCCTACGAGCAGTACTTC. It specifies CASSWEPYEQYF.